This T cell receptor (beta chain) was captured by sequencing in a study of cytomegalovirus exposure and HLA in healthy donors. General study results and limits: Subsequent analysis revealed that first-cohort TCR clusters tended to co-occur in the roughly 120 validation repertoires.

Sequencing used immunoSEQ multiplex PCR; TCRdb keeps in-frame clones, though not all of them. The table includes under 100,000 clones, about four fifths detected once. Details on this clone: Its antigen remains unidentified.

CDR1 is GTSNPN and CDR2 is SVGIG in the germline V gene (reference sequence). Between the trimmed V and J ends, which lost 1 base and 4 bases, there was a span of 10 bases. This CDR3 has 14 residues. The chain combines TRBV30 with TRBJ2-2; the D gene is possibly TRBD2 (6 bases). Input material: PBMCs. This receptor was taken from a woman aged 18-30 years in good health and CMV-seropositive. CDR3 DNA sequence: TGTGCCTGGAGTGCGACTAGAACCACCGGGGAGCTGTTTTTT. It specifies CAWSATRTTGELFF.